The clone carrying this T cell receptor beta chain showed up just a few times. Its specificity is unknown. This CDR3 has 16 amino acids. Germline V CDR1 and CDR2: MDHEN, SYDVKM. V trimming: 4 bases; J trimming: 6 bases; junction bases outside the gene matches: 11. The source of the sample is a study of identical twins. Template switching supplied a universal primer site; unique molecular identifiers were carried on the cDNA. TCRdb re-called the 5' RACE reads through MiXCR, storing one row per CDR3 protein. The sample carries hundreds of thousands of distinct CDR3 sequences, more than 9% recorded once. Overall study findings and caveats: With abundant cord blood beta clonotypes, insertions were fewer; memory repertoires showed no such pattern. The analysis was cross-sectional rather than longitudinal within donors.

The same specimen was also included in a second study, on yellow fever vaccine responses in identical twins.

This chain joins TRBV28 and TRBJ2-1; 8 bases are a match to TRBD1. This TCR was recovered from a woman in her late teens or twenties in good health. The sample taken for sequencing was PBMCs. The CDR3 reads CASSSAGTGEGNEQFF. The DNA of the CDR3 is TGTGCCAGCAGTTCCGCCGGGACAGGAGAGGGCAATGAGCAGTTCTTC.